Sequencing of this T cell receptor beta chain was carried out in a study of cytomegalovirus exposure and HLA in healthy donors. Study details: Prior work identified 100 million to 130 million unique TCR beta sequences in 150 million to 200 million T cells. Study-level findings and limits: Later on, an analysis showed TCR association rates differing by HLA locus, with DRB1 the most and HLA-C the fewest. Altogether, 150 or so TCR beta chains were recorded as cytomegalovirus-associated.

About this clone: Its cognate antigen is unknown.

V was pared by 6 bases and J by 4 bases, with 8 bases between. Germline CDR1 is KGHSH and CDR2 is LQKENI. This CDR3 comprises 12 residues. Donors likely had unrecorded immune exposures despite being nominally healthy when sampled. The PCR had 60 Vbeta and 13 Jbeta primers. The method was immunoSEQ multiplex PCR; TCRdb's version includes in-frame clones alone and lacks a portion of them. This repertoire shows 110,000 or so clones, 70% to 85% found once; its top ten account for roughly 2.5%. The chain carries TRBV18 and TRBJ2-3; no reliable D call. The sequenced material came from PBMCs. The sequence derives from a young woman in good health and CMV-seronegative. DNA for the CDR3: TGTGCCAGCTCGCTCACACCAGATACGCAGTATTTT. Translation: CASSLTPDTQYF.